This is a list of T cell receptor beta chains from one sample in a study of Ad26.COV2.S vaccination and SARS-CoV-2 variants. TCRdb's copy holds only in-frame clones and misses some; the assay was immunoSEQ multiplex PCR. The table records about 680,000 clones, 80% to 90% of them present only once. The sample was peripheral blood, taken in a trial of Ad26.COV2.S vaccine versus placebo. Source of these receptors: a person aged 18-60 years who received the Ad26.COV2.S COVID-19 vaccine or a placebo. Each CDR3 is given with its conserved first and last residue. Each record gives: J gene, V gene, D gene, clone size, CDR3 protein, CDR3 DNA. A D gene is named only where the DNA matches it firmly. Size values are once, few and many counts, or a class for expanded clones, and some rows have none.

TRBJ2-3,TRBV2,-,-,CASLGFVPGDTQYF,TGTGCCAGCCTAGGATTTGTCCCTGGAGATACGCAGTATTTT
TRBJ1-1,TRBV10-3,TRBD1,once,CAISGTGTMNTEAFF,TGTGCCATCAGTGGGACAGGAACGATGAACACTGAAGCTTTCTTT
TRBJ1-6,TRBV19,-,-,CASTASVTGPLHF,TGTGCCAGTACGGCGTCCGTTACAGGGCCCCTCCACTTT
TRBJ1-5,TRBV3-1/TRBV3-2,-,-,CASSQDPTQQPQHF,TGTGCCAGCAGCCAAGACCCAACACAGCAGCCCCAGCATTTT
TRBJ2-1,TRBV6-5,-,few,CASGQNEQFF,TGTGCCAGCGGACAAAATGAGCAGTTCTTC
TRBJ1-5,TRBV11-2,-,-,CASSAGRFNQPQHF,TGTGCCAGCAGCGCGGGACGTTTCAATCAGCCCCAGCATTTT
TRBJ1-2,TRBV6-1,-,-,CASSERLQSSGYTF,TGTGCCAGCAGTGAACGTTTACAGTCATCTGGCTACACCTTC
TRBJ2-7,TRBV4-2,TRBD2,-,CASSQEGLAGGRTYEQYF,TGTGCCAGCAGCCAAGAGGGGCTAGCGGGAGGCCGAACCTACGAGCAGTACTTC
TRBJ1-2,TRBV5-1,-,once,CASTPGDEGFYGYTF,TGCGCCAGCACCCCGGGGGATGAGGGTTTCTATGGCTACACCTTC
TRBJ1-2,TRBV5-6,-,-,CASSLAERTVNGYTF,TGTGCCAGCAGCTTGGCCGAGAGGACCGTTAATGGCTACACCTTC
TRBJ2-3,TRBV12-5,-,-,CASGTTAWDTQYF,TGTGCTAGTGGTACTACTGCTTGGGATACGCAGTATTTT
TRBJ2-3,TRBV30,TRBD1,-,CAWSRQGGDTQYF,TGTGCCTGGAGCCGACAGGGGGGAGATACGCAGTATTTT
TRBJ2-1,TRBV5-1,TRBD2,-,CASSARTSGRGHEQFF,TGCGCCAGCAGCGCCCGGACTAGCGGGAGGGGGCATGAGCAGTTCTTC
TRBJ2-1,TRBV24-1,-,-,CATARGAAYNEQFF,TGTGCCACCGCCCGGGGGGCTGCCTACAATGAGCAGTTCTTC
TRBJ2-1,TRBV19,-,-,CASSLRGTASEQFF,TGTGCCAGTAGCCTCCGGGGGACCGCGAGTGAGCAGTTCTTC
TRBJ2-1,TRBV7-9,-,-,CASSPRTTVWGDEQFF,TGTGCCAGCAGCCCACGGACAACCGTGTGGGGCGATGAGCAGTTCTTC
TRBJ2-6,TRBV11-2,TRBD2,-,CASSLVGGTGANVLTF,TGTGCCAGCAGCTTAGTGGGGGGGACTGGGGCCAACGTCCTGACTTTC
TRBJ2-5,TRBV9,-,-,CASAPLGGETQYF,TGTGCCAGCGCCCCGCTTGGGGGAGAGACCCAGTACTTC
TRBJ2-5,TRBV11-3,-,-,CASSLGATGPGETQYF,TGTGCCAGCAGCTTAGGAGCAACAGGGCCGGGGGAGACCCAGTACTTC
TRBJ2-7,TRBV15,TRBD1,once,CATSGGGDRDSYEQYF,TGTGCCACCAGCGGAGGCGGGGACAGGGACTCCTACGAGCAGTACTTC